This TCR beta chain was identified in a study of T cell changes during pregnancy in multiple sclerosis. Only in-frame clones appear in the TCRdb table, and some are missing; sequencing was by immunoSEQ multiplex PCR. The data show tens of thousands of clones, roughly 92% seen once. The V gene lost 3 bases and the J gene lost 4 bases, with 12 bases spanning the gap. Looked up from germline, CDR1 is KGHSH and CDR2 is LQKENI. The CDR3 extends over 15 amino acids. This clone was found a few times. The material sequenced was peripheral blood, taken in the second trimester of pregnancy. This chain links TRBV18 with TRBJ2-2; D is unresolved. The receptor was derived from a female donor with multiple sclerosis, enrolled in a pregnancy study. This CDR3 reads CASSPLGLLTGELFF. The CDR3 DNA follows: TGTGCCAGCTCACCTCTCGGTCTACTCACCGGGGAGCTGTTTTTT. The whole variable domain, remainder taken from reference TRBV18 and TRBJ2-2, is NAGVMQNPRHLVRRRGQEARLRCSPMKGHSHVYWYRQLPEEGLKFMVYLQKENIIDESGMPKERFSAEFPKEGPSILRIQQVVRGDSAAYFCASSPLGLLTGELFFGEGSRLTVL.